These 8 T cell receptor beta chains originate from one sample sequenced in a study of blood T cell repertoires in COVID-19. Method: immunoSEQ multiplex PCR; TCRdb's copy keeps in-frame clones and lacks some. The sample contains 100,000 or so clones, around 86% of which appear only once. The sequencing sample was made of PBMCs or T cells enriched from blood (not recorded which). The source of these receptors is a woman aged 45-59 years who had recovered from COVID-19.

The count of this clone is one. The V gene is TRBV28, the J gene TRBJ1-5, with 7 bases that match TRBD1. The V and J ends lost 6 bases and 4 bases, in that order; junction bases with no gene match: 6. In germline, CDR1 is MDHEN, CDR2 SYDVKM. This CDR3 is 14 amino acids long. CDR3 DNA: TGTGCCAGCAGCAGGGACAGTCCAAATCAGCCCCAGCATTTT. Residues: CASSRDSPNQPQHF.

With respect to this clone: At the DNA level, this CDR3 is encoded by other sequences in the same sample as well. V is TRBV6-5 and J is TRBJ1-2; 9 bases agree with TRBD1. The CDR3 runs to 12 residues. Germline V CDR1 and CDR2: MNHEY, SVGAGI. V shed 6 bases, J shed 4 bases, and the junction held 0 bases outside the gene matches. CDR3 nucleotides: TGTGCCAGCAGGGACAGGGGCTATGGCTACACCTTC. Amino acid sequence: CASRDRGYGYTF.

The chain carries TRBV4-1 and TRBJ2-4, with D unresolved. V lost 1 base to trimming and J lost 0 bases, with 10 bases between them. Germline loops: CDR1 MGHRA, CDR2 YSYEKL. The CDR3 loop spans 16 amino acids. CDR3 bases: TGCGCCAGCAGCCAAGGGGCCCTTGGAGCCAAAAACATTCAGTACTTC. Its protein is CASSQGALGAKNIQYF.

In this sample, this clone turned up once. This chain links TRBV6-5 with TRBJ1-1; TRBD1 agrees at 8 bases. Trimming cost V 5 bases and J 5 bases; bases outside gene matches: 7. This CDR3 spans 14 amino acids. Germline-derived CDR1 and CDR2 are MNHEY and SVGAGI. This chain's CDR3 is CASSKRTGWTEAFF. Here the CDR3 DNA reads TGTGCCAGCAGTAAGCGGACAGGGTGGACTGAAGCTTTCTTT.

The chain combines TRBV7-6 with TRBJ1-3, with D possibly TRBD1 on 5 matching bases. Germline V CDR1 and CDR2: SGHVS, FNYEAQ. The CDR3 covers 15 residues. Trimming took 5 bases from V and 0 from J, leaving 11 bases between them. The DNA for the CDR3 is TGTGCCAGCAGCGTTGACGGGGGCTCTGGAAACACCATATATTTT. It specifies CASSVDGGSGNTIYF. Variable domain in full (rest from reference TRBV7-6 and TRBJ1-3): GAGVSQSPRYKVTKRGQDVALRCDPISGHVSLYWYRQALGQGPEFLTYFNYEAQQDKSGLPNDRFSAERPEGSISTLTIQRTEQRDSAMYRCASSVDGGSGNTIYFGEGSWLTVV.

V usage is TRBV5-1 and J usage is TRBJ2-3; perhaps TRBD2 as D (6 bases). Trimming removed 5 bases from V and 0 bases from J, with 10 bases in between. In germline, CDR1 is SGHRS, CDR2 YFSETQ. CDR3 length equals 14 residues. CDR3 in amino acids: CASRLAISTDTQYF. Here the CDR3 DNA reads TGCGCCAGCAGGCTAGCGATTAGCACAGATACGCAGTATTTT.

This chain joins TRBV7-9 and TRBJ1-3, with TRBD1 as a possible D gene (5 bases). The V and J ends lost 5 bases and 0 bases respectively, with 14 bases between them. This CDR3 has 16 amino acids. Germline CDR1 and CDR2: SEHNR and FQNEAQ (reference sequence). CDR3 in DNA: TGTGCCAGCAGCGTCGCGTTGGGGCCCTCTGGAAACACCATATATTTT. As protein: CASSVALGPSGNTIYF.

In its sample, this clone was seen a few times. The J gene is TRBJ1-4, the V gene TRBV29-1; no reliable D call. Trimming took off 4 bases at V and 3 bases at J, with 6 bases between the two ends. The V gene's germline CDR1 is SQVTM and CDR2 ANQGSEA. The CDR3 length is 12 residues. In nucleotides, the CDR3 is TGCAGCGTTGTCGGTGCTAATGAAAAACTGTTTTTT. Protein product: CSVVGANEKLFF.